This T cell receptor (beta chain) was captured by sequencing in a study of OX40 agonist ivuxolimab in advanced cancers. About the study: Every patient in dose escalation had hepatocellular carcinoma, melanoma, renal cell or head and neck cancer. Overall study results and limits: CD4+ and CD8+ blood T cells expanded clonally by week 6 at 0.1 to 3.0 mg/kg.

Clones were read by immunoSEQ multiplex PCR, and TCRdb kept only the in-frame ones, dropping some. The sample yields about 85,000 clones, roughly 87% seen once. Trimming at V came to 4 bases and at J to 9 bases, leaving 8 bases not matched to a gene. Germline-derived CDR1 and CDR2 are SGHTA and FQGTGA. The CDR3 has 15 amino acids. This clone was detected only a few times. As yet, its antigen is unknown. The receptor was isolated from an adult with an advanced solid tumor such as melanoma, head and neck, liver or kidney cancer. The chain is built from TRBV7-3 and TRBJ1-6, with TRBD1 identical over 8 bases. This sample comprised CD4+ or CD8+ T cells sorted from blood, obtained in a trial of the OX40 agonist ivuxolimab. The DNA of the CDR3 is TGTGCCAGCAGCTCGACAGGGGCGATAGGTTCACCCCTCCACTTT. It codes for CASSSTGAIGSPLHF. The full variable domain, rest sourced from reference TRBV7-3 and TRBJ1-6, is GAGVSQTPSNKVTEKGKYVELRCDPISGHTALYWYRQSLGQGPEFLIYFQGTGAADDSGLPNDRFFAVRPEGSVSTLKIQRTERGDSAVYLCASSSTGAIGSPLHFGNGTRLTVT.